Presented here are 2 T cell receptor beta chains from one specimen sequenced in a study of metastatic and nonmetastatic thyroid tumors. Not a single patient had been given any form of treatment at any point before undergoing thyroid surgery. Through MiXCR, TCRdb re-clonotyped the PCR reads. This table holds just under 60,000 clones, 15% to 20% found once. The specimen sequenced was blood. These receptors came from a male donor with papillary thyroid cancer or a benign thyroid nodule (not recorded which). Some clones in this sample may be carry-over from other donors' samples.

The V and J genes are TRBV9 and TRBJ1-2; TRBD1 might be the D (5 bases). Trimming stripped 4 bases from V and 8 bases from J, with 24 bases between. Germline-derived CDR1 and CDR2 are SGDLS and YYNGEE. The CDR3 runs to 16 residues. The CDR3 DNA reads as TGTGCCAGCAGCCCAACCGGGACGCGGGTCAGTGGGGGCTACACCTTC. This encodes CASSPTGTRVSGGYTF.

This clone showed up many times. J is TRBJ1-1 and V is TRBV2, with D unclear. Germline V gene sequence: CDR1 SNHLY, CDR2 FYNNEI. CDR3 length: 16 amino acids. V was pared by 2 bases and J by 0 bases, with 13 bases between. CDR3 protein: CASSELGAEMNTEAFF. CDR3 sequence (DNA): TGTGCCAGCAGTGAACTGGGAGCCGAGATGAACACTGAAGCTTTCTTT.